This T cell receptor (beta chain) derives from a study of T cell responses to AZD1222 COVID-19 vaccine. Notes on the study in general: A mostly white British donor set with more females was recruited, and clonal diversity was possibly underestimated. Vaccination with two AZD1222 doses was followed by a rise in Spike-specific TCR breadth and depth. Regions left unmutated in variants are reportedly the target of nearly half of spike-specific TCRs. Repertoires were collected only later (after the peak T cell response had occurred).

Points on this clone: The antigen remains unidentified.

CDR1 is LNHDA, CDR2 SQIVND, per germline (reference sequence). The V segment lost 5 bases and the J segment 5 bases; nucleotides outside the gene matches: 5. This CDR3 is 14 amino acids long. The assay was immunoSEQ multiplex PCR, and TCRdb's table has in-frame clones only and misses some. The table includes about 140,000 clones, approximately 90% detected once. The source material was peripheral blood, sampled on day 0 of AZD1222 vaccination. This sequence was found in an adult in good health. This chain joins TRBV19 and TRBJ1-4; 7 bases map to TRBD1. DNA of the CDR3: TGTGCCAGTAGTCCCTTGGACAGGAATGAAAAACTGTTTTTT. Amino acid sequence: CASSPLDRNEKLFF.